These 25 T cell receptor beta chains share one sample of origin, sequenced in a study of cytomegalovirus exposure and HLA in healthy donors. 60 Vbeta and 13 Jbeta primers were used in PCR. Using immunoSEQ multiplex PCR, the repertoire was profiled, and TCRdb retains in-frame clones only, with some absent. The sample table sets out 30,000 to 35,000 clones. Sequenced material: PBMCs. These receptors came from a woman between 40 and 50 years old in good health and CMV-seropositive.

The genes are TRBV2 and TRBJ1-2, with a possible D match to TRBD1 (6 bases). Trimming took off 3 bases at V and 4 bases at J, with 12 bases between the two ends. Germline V CDR1 and CDR2: SNHLY, FYNNEI. This CDR3 contains 14 residues. The CDR3 reads CASSETGLVYGYTF. The CDR3, as DNA: TGTGCCAGCAGTGAGACAGGACTTGTCTATGGCTACACCTTC.

This chain uses TRBV5-4 with TRBJ2-1; TRBD2 matches at 10 bases. CDR3 length: 16 amino acids. The junction had 9 bases not matched to a gene; V was cut back by 4 bases and J by 5 bases. CDR1 SGHNT and CDR2 YYREEE come from the germline V gene (reference sequence). Here the CDR3 DNA reads TGTGCCAGCAGCCCCTTGAGCGGGAGGGCCGACAATGAGCAGTTCTTC. Encoded protein: CASSPLSGRADNEQFF.

The chain recombines TRBV5-6 with TRBJ2-3; TRBD1 matches 8 bases. The CDR3 extends over 16 amino acids. From germline, CDR1 is SGHDT and CDR2 YYEEEE. The J segment lost 3 bases and the V segment lost 2 bases, leaving 8 bases of the junction unmatched. CDR3 sequence (DNA): TGTGCCAGCAGCTTTTCCCAGGGGGCGAGGACAGATACGCAGTATTTT. This gives the protein CASSFSQGARTDTQYF.

The rearrangement links TRBV5-1 to TRBJ2-7; a weak D match, TRBD2 (5 bases). CDR1 SGHRS and CDR2 YFSETQ come from the germline V gene. V shed 0 bases and J shed 2 bases, with 12 bases lying between them. The CDR3 is 15 residues long. DNA for the CDR3: TGCGCCAGCAGCTTGGACCAAAACGGGGCCTACGAGCAGTACTTC. Its protein is CASSLDQNGAYEQYF.

This sequence joins TRBV10-1 and TRBJ1-1; D is ambiguous. The CDR3 covers 16 residues. The V gene lost 5 bases and the J gene lost 4 bases, with 20 bases spanning the gap. Germline V gene lookup returns CDR1 WNHNN and CDR2 SYGVQD (reference sequence). CDR3 nucleotide sequence: TGCGCCAGCAGTACCCCAATAGTGACATGCCTCACTGAAGCTTTCTTT. Protein: CASSTPIVTCLTEAFF.

The V gene is TRBV7-3, the J gene TRBJ2-5; unclear D gene. Deletions cut 2 bases from V and 2 bases from J, with 6 bases between. This CDR3 contains 13 residues. Germline-derived CDR1 and CDR2 are SGHTA and FQGTGA. The CDR3 protein is CASSLPPQETQYF. The CDR3, as DNA: TGTGCCAGCAGCTTACCCCCACAAGAGACCCAGTACTTC.

The chain recombines TRBV5-1 with TRBJ1-2; a possible D gene is TRBD1 (6 bases). This CDR3 region has 15 residues. The V and J ends lost 1 base and 5 bases respectively, with 15 bases between them. Per germline, CDR1 SGHRS and CDR2 YFSETQ. CDR3 amino acids: CASSLPDRQYYGYTF. The CDR3 bases are TGCGCCAGCAGCTTGCCCGACAGGCAATATTATGGCTACACCTTC. The full variable domain, rest sourced from reference TRBV5-1 and TRBJ1-2, is KAGVTQTPRYLIKTRGQQVTLSCSPISGHRSVSWYQQTPGQGLQFLFEYFSETQRNKGNFPGRFSGRQFSNSRSEMNVSTLELGDSALYLCASSLPDRQYYGYTFGSGTRLTVV.

The chain recombines TRBV20-1 with TRBJ2-7; maybe TRBD2 (5 bases). The V gene lost 5 bases and the J gene lost 6 bases, with 11 bases spanning the gap. The length of the CDR3 is 11 residues. From germline, CDR1 is DFQATT and CDR2 SNEGSKA (reference sequence). The CDR3 DNA reads TGCAGTGCTCCCCGGGGAAGCGAGCAGTACTTC. This sequence encodes CSAPRGSEQYF.

The chain links TRBV11-2 to TRBJ2-1; no definite D call. Looked up from germline, CDR1 is SGHAT and CDR2 is FQNNGV. Trimming took 3 bases from V and 1 from J, leaving 4 bases between them. The CDR3 runs to 13 residues. The chain's CDR3 is CASSFNSYNEQFF. The CDR3 nucleotides are TGTGCCAGCAGCTTTAATTCCTACAATGAGCAGTTCTTC.

This sequence joins TRBV19 and TRBJ1-5; 7 bases are a match to TRBD1. The J segment lost 1 base and the V segment lost 3 bases, leaving 3 bases of the junction unmatched. CDR1 and CDR2 from the germline V gene are LNHDA and SQIVND (reference sequence). The CDR3 runs to 15 residues. CDR3 DNA sequence: TGTGCCAGTAGTATTCCCAGGGGGAGCAATCAGCCCCAGCATTTT. Translating it yields CASSIPRGSNQPQHF.

The chain carries TRBV29-1 and TRBJ1-2; a weak D match, TRBD1 (5 bases). CDR1 and CDR2 from the germline V gene are SQVTM and ANQGSEA. Trimming cost V 6 bases and J 6 bases, with 8 bases left between them. CDR3 length: 10 residues. The CDR3: CSVLGDGYTF. CDR3 bases: TGCAGCGTGCTAGGGGATGGCTACACCTTC.

V and J are TRBV5-1 and TRBJ2-2, with 7 bases that match TRBD1. Trimming removed 0 bases from V and 2 bases from J; junction bases left unmatched: 4. This CDR3 has 16 amino acids. Germline V gene data show CDR1 as SGHRS and CDR2 as YFSETQ. CDR3 sequence: CASSLGRDSNTGELFF. CDR3 nucleotide sequence: TGCGCCAGCAGCTTGGGCCGGGACAGTAACACCGGGGAGCTGTTTTTT.

The chain employs TRBV7-2 and TRBJ2-1; 8 nucleotides agree with TRBD2. J gave up 5 bases and V 2 bases, and 8 bases lay outside the gene matches. Germline V gene sequence: CDR1 SGHTA, CDR2 FQGNSA. This CDR3 spans 16 amino acids. This CDR3 is CASSLPSGRRNNEQFF. The CDR3 coding sequence is TGTGCCAGCAGCTTACCGAGCGGGAGAAGGAACAATGAGCAGTTCTTC.

V usage is TRBV10-3 and J usage is TRBJ2-3, with 9 nucleotides matching TRBD1. CDR1 and CDR2 (germline): ENHRY, SYGVKD. V lost 5 bases to trimming and J lost 3 bases; unmatched junction nucleotides: 3. The length of the CDR3 is 14 residues. As DNA, the CDR3 is TGTGCCATCAGTCCCGGGACAGGGACAGATACGCAGTATTTT. Its protein product is CAISPGTGTDTQYF.

The chain is built from TRBV19 and TRBJ1-1; 7 nucleotides match TRBD1. This CDR3 contains 14 residues. Germline CDR1 reads LNHDA; CDR2 reads SQIVND (reference sequence). V trimming: 6 bases; J trimming: 12 bases; junction bases outside the gene matches: 16. The CDR3 coding sequence is TGTGCCAGTAGCTGGGACAGCTCGAGGAGGTTGTCTTTCTTT. Its translation: CASSWDSSRRLSFF.

This chain joins TRBV2 and TRBJ1-4; possibly TRBD1 for D (6 bases). Germline CDR1 reads SNHLY; CDR2 reads FYNNEI. The CDR3 covers 15 residues. Trimming pared 6 bases from V and 0 bases from J, leaving 11 bases between. The CDR3 DNA reads TGTGCCAGCAGGGAGACAGGCACAACTAATGAAAAACTGTTTTTT. Amino acids: CASRETGTTNEKLFF.

The V call is TRBV6-1, the J call TRBJ2-1, with D perhaps matching TRBD2 (6 bases). Germline V gene sequence: CDR1 MNHNS, CDR2 SASEGT. V was cut by 4 bases and J by 1 base, with 17 bases left in between. This CDR3 contains 17 residues. In DNA form, the CDR3 reads TGTGCCAGCAGTGCCGGTAGCGGAGGCCGATCCTACAATGAGCAGTTCTTC. Residues: CASSAGSGGRSYNEQFF.

The gene calls are TRBV6-5 and TRBJ2-7, with 10 bases that match TRBD1. V gave up 5 bases and J gave up 7 bases; unmatched junction bases: 11. Germline values: CDR1 MNHEY, CDR2 SVGAGI. CDR3 size: 15 residues. The CDR3 protein is CASSRTRQGAGEQYF. CDR3 coding DNA: TGTGCCAGCAGTCGAACCCGACAGGGGGCGGGTGAGCAGTACTTC.

The chain has TRBV5-1 and TRBJ1-6; D is undetermined. CDR1 is SGHRS and CDR2 is YFSETQ in the germline V gene. CDR3 length: 14 amino acids. Trimming left V 0 bases short and J 7 bases short, with 8 bases between. CDR3 sequence reads: CASSLDLLNSPLHF. CDR3 coding DNA: TGCGCCAGCAGCTTGGACCTCCTAAATTCACCCCTCCACTTT.

J is TRBJ2-7 and V is TRBV15, with D uncertain. Trimming left V 0 bases short and J 4 bases short, with 7 bases between. This CDR3 is built from 13 residues. Germline loops: CDR1 LNHNV, CDR2 YYDKDF (reference sequence). CDR3 amino acids: CATSRDPSYEQYF. As DNA, the CDR3 is TGTGCCACCAGCAGAGATCCTTCTTACGAGCAGTACTTC.

This sequence joins TRBV6-6 and TRBJ1-1; weak D call: TRBD1 (6 bases). The CDR3 has 13 amino acids. The germline gives CDR1 MNHNY, CDR2 SVGAGI (reference sequence). V was pared by 6 bases and J by 4 bases, with 12 bases between. The CDR3 loop is CASSNRVVTEAFF. CDR3 in DNA: TGTGCCAGCAGCAACAGGGTCGTCACTGAAGCTTTCTTT.

The gene calls are TRBV5-1 and TRBJ2-7; 7 nucleotides line up with TRBD1. Trimming at V came to 4 bases and at J to 3 bases, leaving 4 bases not matched to a gene. Looked up from germline, CDR1 is SGHRS and CDR2 is YFSETQ. This CDR3 is built from 13 residues. CDR3 loop: CASSPDRLYEQYF. The CDR3 DNA follows: TGCGCCAGCAGCCCGGACAGGCTCTACGAGCAGTACTTC.

Comment on this clone: The same CDR3 is also encoded by other DNA sequences in this sample. V and J are TRBV7-2 and TRBJ2-1, with D uncertain. There are 14 residues in the CDR3. Germline loops: CDR1 SGHTA, CDR2 FQGNSA. With 2 bases removed from V and 2 bases from J, the gap between germline ends came to 7 bases. CDR3 sequence reads: CASSLHPAYNEQFF. Written as DNA, the CDR3 is TGTGCCAGCAGCTTACATCCAGCCTACAATGAGCAGTTCTTC.

The rearrangement joins TRBV29-1 to TRBJ2-5, with 14 bases that match TRBD2. The J call is uncertain, as TRBJ2-7 better fits the DNA end. Germline V gene sequence: CDR1 SQVTM, CDR2 ANQGSEA. This CDR3 has 15 amino acids. CDR3 sequence: CSVEGGLAGVDEQYF. The CDR3 nucleotides read TGCAGCGTTGAGGGGGGACTAGCGGGGGTTGACGAGCAGTACTTC.

V gene TRBV28 combines with J gene TRBJ2-7; perhaps TRBD2 as D (7 bases). V lost 6 bases to trimming and J lost 5 bases, with 17 bases between them. This CDR3 contains 14 residues. Germline assignment: CDR1 MDHEN and CDR2 SYDVKM. In nucleotides, the CDR3 is TGTGCCAGCAGCCTAGGGGGGGCGGGGAACGAGCAGTACTTC. It specifies CASSLGGAGNEQYF.